Below, one T cell receptor (beta chain) is given with its context. This record belongs to a study of blood T cell repertoires in COVID-19. As for the study in general: The United States, Italy and Spain were the sources of the acute and convalescent COVID-19 samples.

All recovered Cohort 3 donors got two negative PCRs, got clearance, or saw symptom resolution. Data came from immunoSEQ multiplex PCR; TCRdb stores just in-frame clones and leaves some out. Among around 450,000 clones listed, around 91% were seen once. V was cut by 4 bases and J by 1 base, with 7 bases left in between. The CDR3 runs to 13 residues. The germline V gene encodes CDR1 SGHVS and CDR2 FQNEAQ. Source material: PBMCs or T cells enriched from blood (not recorded which). V and J are TRBV7-8 and TRBJ1-1; D gene ambiguous. The TCR originated in a man aged 18 to 30 who had recovered from COVID-19. CDR3 bases: TGTGCCAGCAGCTCCCGGAGGAACACTGAAGCTTTCTTT. Amino acid sequence: CASSSRRNTEAFF.